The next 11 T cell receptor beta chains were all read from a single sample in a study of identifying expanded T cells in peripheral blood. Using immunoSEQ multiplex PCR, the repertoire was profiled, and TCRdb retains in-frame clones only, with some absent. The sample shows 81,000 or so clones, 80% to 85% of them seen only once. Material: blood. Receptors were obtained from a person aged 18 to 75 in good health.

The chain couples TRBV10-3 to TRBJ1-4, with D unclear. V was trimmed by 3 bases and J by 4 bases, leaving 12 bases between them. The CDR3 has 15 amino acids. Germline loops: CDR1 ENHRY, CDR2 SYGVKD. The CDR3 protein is CAISDPLGSNEKLFF. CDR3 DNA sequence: TGTGCCATCAGTGACCCCCTCGGGAGTAATGAAAAACTGTTTTTT.

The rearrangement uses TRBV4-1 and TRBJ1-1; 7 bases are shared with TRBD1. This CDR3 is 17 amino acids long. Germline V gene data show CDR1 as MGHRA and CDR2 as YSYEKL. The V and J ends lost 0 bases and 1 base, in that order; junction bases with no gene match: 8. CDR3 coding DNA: TGCGCCAGCAGCCAAGATGCCCAGGGACAGACGAACACTGAAGCTTTCTTT. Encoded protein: CASSQDAQGQTNTEAFF.

CDR3: CASSLRQGGAGELFF. CDR3 in DNA: TGTGCCAGCAGTCTACGACAGGGTGGGGCCGGGGAGCTGTTTTTT. This sequence joins TRBV27 and TRBJ2-2; TRBD1 matches 7 bases. Unmatched junction bases numbered 9, after V lost 5 bases and J lost 6 bases. Germline V gene data show CDR1 as MNHEY and CDR2 as SMNVEV (reference sequence). The CDR3 is 15 residues long.

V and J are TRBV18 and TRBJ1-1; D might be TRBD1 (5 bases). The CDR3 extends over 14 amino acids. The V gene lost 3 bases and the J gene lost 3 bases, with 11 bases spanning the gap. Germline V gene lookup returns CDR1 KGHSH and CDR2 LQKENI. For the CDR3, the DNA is TGTGCCAGCTCACCCTTCGACAGCGACACTGAAGCTTTCTTT. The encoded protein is CASSPFDSDTEAFF. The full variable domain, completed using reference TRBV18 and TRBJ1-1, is NAGVMQNPRHLVRRRGQEARLRCSPMKGHSHVYWYRQLPEEGLKFMVYLQKENIIDESGMPKERFSAEFPKEGPSILRIQQVVRGDSAAYFCASSPFDSDTEAFFGQGTRLTVV.

The CDR3 is CASSRDRDFNGEKLFF. CDR3 bases: TGTGCCAGTAGTCGTGACAGGGATTTCAACGGTGAAAAACTGTTTTTT. The chain employs TRBV19 and TRBJ1-4, with 7 nucleotides matching TRBD1. Unmatched junction bases numbered 13, after V lost 5 bases and J lost 7 bases. CDR1 LNHDA and CDR2 SQIVND come from the germline V gene (reference sequence). The CDR3 consists of 16 residues.

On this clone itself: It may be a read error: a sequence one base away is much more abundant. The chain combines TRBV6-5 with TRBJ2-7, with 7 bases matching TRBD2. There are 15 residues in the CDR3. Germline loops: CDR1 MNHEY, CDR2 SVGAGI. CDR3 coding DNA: TGTGTCAGCAGTTATGGGGGGGAGGGATCCTACGAGCAGTACTTC. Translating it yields CVSSYGGEGSYEQYF.

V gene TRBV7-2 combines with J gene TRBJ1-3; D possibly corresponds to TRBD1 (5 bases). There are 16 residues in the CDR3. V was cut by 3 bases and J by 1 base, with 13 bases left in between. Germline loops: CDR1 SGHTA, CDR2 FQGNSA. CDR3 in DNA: TGTGCCAGCAGCTTCGGCGGGGGTATATCTGGAAACACCATATATTTT. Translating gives CASSFGGGISGNTIYF.

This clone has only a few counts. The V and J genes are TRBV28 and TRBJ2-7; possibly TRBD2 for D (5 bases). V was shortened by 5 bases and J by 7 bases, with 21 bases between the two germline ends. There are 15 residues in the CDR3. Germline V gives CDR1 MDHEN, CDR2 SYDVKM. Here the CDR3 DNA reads TGTGCCAGCAGTCCATCCCTGGACGGGATGGGTGAGCAGTACTTC. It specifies CASSPSLDGMGEQYF.

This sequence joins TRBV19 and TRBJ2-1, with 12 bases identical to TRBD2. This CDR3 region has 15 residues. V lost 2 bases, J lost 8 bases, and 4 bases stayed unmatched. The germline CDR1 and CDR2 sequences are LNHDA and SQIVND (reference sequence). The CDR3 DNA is TGTGCCAGTAGTATACGACTAGCGGGAGTTGATGAGCAGTTCTTC. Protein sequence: CASSIRLAGVDEQFF.

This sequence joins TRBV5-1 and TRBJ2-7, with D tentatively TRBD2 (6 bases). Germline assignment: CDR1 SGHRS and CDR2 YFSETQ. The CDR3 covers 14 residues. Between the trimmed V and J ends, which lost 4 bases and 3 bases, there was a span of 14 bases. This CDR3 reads CASSLSGGDYEQYF. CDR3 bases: TGCGCCAGCAGCCTATCCGGGGGTGACTACGAGCAGTACTTC.

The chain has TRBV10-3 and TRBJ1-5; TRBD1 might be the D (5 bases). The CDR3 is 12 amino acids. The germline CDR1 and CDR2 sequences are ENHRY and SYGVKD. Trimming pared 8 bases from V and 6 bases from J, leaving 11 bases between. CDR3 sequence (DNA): TGTGCCATCGAACAGGCCCCTCAGCCCCAGCATTTT. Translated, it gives CAIEQAPQPQHF.